The clone carrying this T cell receptor beta chain occurred a few times. Its cognate antigen is unknown. The germline V gene has CDR1 LGHNT and CDR2 FRNRAP. V shed 0 bases and J shed 0 bases, with 17 bases lying between them. The CDR3 extends over 19 amino acids. Sample-barcoded 5' priming and a J-beta primer mix drove a second PCR of roughly 6 to 12 cycles. Each cDNA molecule carried a tag from a template-switch adaptor that contained 12 random nucleotides. TCRdb processed the 5' RACE reads anew with MiXCR; each CDR3 protein has one entry. The profile shows some 700,000 distinct CDR3 sequences, roughly 47% of them singletons. Caucasian, healthy and from Russia, the donors were aged between about 6 and 100. The data belong to a study of blood T cells in healthy people across ages. Study outcomes and limitations: Considered underestimates were the diversity estimates obtained from one million T cells. A conclusive naive versus antigen-experienced comparison was prevented by the unsorted PBMCs.

This chain links TRBV12-5 with TRBJ1-4; D is uncertain. This TCR derives from a woman in her sixties in good health. The sample taken for sequencing was blood. The CDR3 DNA reads as TGTGCTAGTGGTTTGGTATTGGCACTCCGAGGGCCAACTAATGAAAAACTGTTTTTT. Amino acid sequence: CASGLVLALRGPTNEKLFF.